The 27 T cell receptor beta chains presented below share a single source sample, sequenced in a study of shared clonotypes between healthy human individuals. Selected positively for CCR7 and CD45RO-negative, naive CD8 cells excluded terminally differentiated effector memory CD45RA+ cells. Sequenced by immunoSEQ multiplex PCR; TCRdb stores in-frame clones only, minus some. The table includes roughly 2,000,000 clones, roughly 94% detected once. Source material: naive CD8+ T cells sorted from blood. The receptors here all came from a man between 18 and 35 years old in good health.

The V gene is TRBV27, the J gene TRBJ2-2; 10 bases are shared with TRBD2. Losses at the gene ends were 5 bases for V and 0 bases for J; bases not matched to a gene: 6. CDR1 is MNHEY, CDR2 SMNVEV, per germline (reference sequence). This CDR3 contains 17 residues. The CDR3 nucleotides read TGTGCCAGCAGTGTAGGACTAGCGGAAACGAACACCGGGGAGCTGTTTTTT. Its protein product is CASSVGLAETNTGELFF.

The V call is TRBV10-3, the J call TRBJ1-1; the D gene is possibly TRBD1 (5 bases). Trimming cost V 10 bases and J 3 bases, with 15 bases left between them. This CDR3 comprises 13 residues. CDR1 and CDR2 from the germline V gene are ENHRY and SYGVKD. The chain's CDR3 is CATTTARDTEAFF. CDR3 nucleotide sequence: TGTGCCACGACGACAGCCAGAGACACTGAAGCTTTCTTT.

The chain combines TRBV2 with TRBJ2-1, with D uncertain. With 7 bases removed from V and 9 bases from J, the gap between germline ends came to 10 bases. Germline loops: CDR1 SNHLY, CDR2 FYNNEI. The length of the CDR3 is 11 residues. DNA for the CDR3: TGTGCCAGCAAGGATCGGGTTGAGCAGTTCTTC. Translated, it gives CASKDRVEQFF.

V usage is TRBV28 and J usage is TRBJ2-7, with 10 bases aligning to TRBD1. CDR3 size: 15 residues. CDR1 and CDR2 (germline): MDHEN, SYDVKM. Trimming at V came to 5 bases and at J to 2 bases, leaving 6 bases not matched to a gene. CDR3 coding DNA: TGTGCCAGCAGTCTGCACGGACAGGGGGCCTACGAGCAGTACTTC. Translated, it gives CASSLHGQGAYEQYF.

This rearrangement joins TRBV10-3 to TRBJ2-4; D possibly corresponds to TRBD2 (6 bases). This CDR3 contains 15 residues. Germline CDR1 and CDR2: ENHRY and SYGVKD. The V and J ends lost 0 bases and 6 bases respectively, with 12 bases between them. The CDR3 sequence is CAISESSSGVNIQYF. Here the CDR3 DNA reads TGTGCCATCAGTGAGTCTAGTTCGGGGGTAAACATTCAGTACTTC.

This clone was picked up one time. The J gene is TRBJ2-7, the V gene TRBV27; 7 bases are a match to TRBD1. Germline values: CDR1 MNHEY, CDR2 SMNVEV (reference sequence). The CDR3 runs 15 residues. J was trimmed by 5 bases and V by 6 bases; bases with no gene match: 13. CDR3 residues: CASRHLGGAMDEQYF. The CDR3 nucleotides read TGTGCCAGCAGGCATCTAGGGGGCGCCATGGACGAGCAGTACTTC.

The V gene is TRBV4-1, the J gene TRBJ2-7; 8 bases match TRBD1. Germline V lookup: CDR1 MGHRA, CDR2 YSYEKL. The trim removed 3 bases at V and 5 bases at J, leaving 3 bases unmatched. This CDR3 spans 13 amino acids. DNA for the CDR3: TGCGCCAGCAGCCAGGGACAGGCCAACGAGCAGTACTTC. Its protein is CASSQGQANEQYF.

The chain combines TRBV5-6 with TRBJ2-7, with D possibly matching TRBD2 (5 bases). Trimming took off 4 bases at V and 2 bases at J, with 13 bases between the two ends. From germline, CDR1 is SGHDT and CDR2 YYEEEE. The CDR3 has 14 residues. DNA of the CDR3: TGTGCCAGCAGCGAGGGCCCTAACCCCTACGAGCAGTACTTC. Protein: CASSEGPNPYEQYF.

This chain links TRBV7-9 with TRBJ2-5; D gene ambiguous. The germline V gene encodes CDR1 SEHNR and CDR2 FQNEAQ (reference sequence). The CDR3 contains 16 residues. V was cut by 4 bases and J by 5 bases, with 20 bases left in between. In DNA form, the CDR3 reads TGTGCCAGCAGCTCTGTTTCCGCGGTCCTGAGGGAGACCCAGTACTTC. It translates to CASSSVSAVLRETQYF. The full variable domain, completed using reference TRBV7-9 and TRBJ2-5, is DTGVSQNPRHKITKRGQNVTFRCDPISEHNRLYWYRQTLGQGPEFLTYFQNEAQLEKSRLLSDRFSAERPKGSFSTLEIQRTEQGDSAMYLCASSSVSAVLRETQYFGPGTRLLVL.

Regarding this clone: The same CDR3 can be traced to other DNA sequences in this sample. This chain connects TRBV5-1 to TRBJ2-1; 7 bases agree with TRBD2. Losses at the gene ends were 7 bases for V and 3 bases for J; bases not matched to a gene: 7. Germline CDR1 SGHRS, CDR2 YFSETQ. This CDR3 contains 14 residues. The CDR3 nucleotides read TGCGCCAGCTCTTTGGGGGGGATCTACAATGAGCAGTTCTTC. It is translated as CASSLGGIYNEQFF.

Details on this clone: Different DNA sequences within this sample yield the same CDR3. This chain links TRBV6-5 with TRBJ1-1; D is undetermined. Trimming took 2 bases from V and 6 from J, leaving 7 bases between them. The CDR3 totals 12 residues. Germline V gene lookup returns CDR1 MNHEY and CDR2 SVGAGI. The CDR3 here is CASSYAGAEAFF. DNA for the CDR3: TGTGCCAGCAGTTACGCAGGCGCTGAAGCTTTCTTT.

Turning to this clone: This sample includes further DNA sequences coding for the same CDR3. CDR3 nucleotide sequence: TGTGCCAGCAGTGAAGCGCAGGGGGGACAGCCCCAGCATTTT. Its translation: CASSEAQGGQPQHF. The chain combines TRBV2 with TRBJ1-5; 7 bases are a match to TRBD1. CDR3 length equals 14 residues. Unmatched junction bases numbered 3, after V lost 0 bases and J lost 7 bases. Germline V gene sequence: CDR1 SNHLY, CDR2 FYNNEI.

This CDR3 is CASSALDAREYF. The CDR3 nucleotides read TGTGCCAGCAGTGCCTTGGACGCCCGGGAGTACTTC. V and J are TRBV6-1 and TRBJ2-5; D is ambiguous. Trimming took off 4 bases at V and 12 bases at J, with 15 bases between the two ends. Germline CDR1 and CDR2: MNHNS and SASEGT. This CDR3 contains 12 residues.

As concerns this clone: Other DNA sequences within the sample encode an identical CDR3. V is TRBV28 and J is TRBJ2-7; TRBD2 aligns across 9 bases. The CDR3 sequence is 14 residues long. After removal of 6 bases from V and 1 base from J, the junction contained 4 bases not matched to a gene. In germline, CDR1 is MDHEN, CDR2 SYDVKM. CDR3 DNA sequence: TGTGCCAGCAGCCTTAGCGGGAGTTCCTACGAGCAGTACTTC. Translating it yields CASSLSGSSYEQYF. Full variable domain (outside the CDR3, taken from reference TRBV28 and TRBJ2-7): DVKVTQSSRYLVKRTGEKVFLECVQDMDHENMFWYRQDPGLGLRLIYFSYDVKMKEKGDIPEGYSVSREKKERFSLILESASTNQTSMYLCASSLSGSSYEQYFGPGTRLTVT.

The rearrangement uses TRBV30 and TRBJ1-1, with a possible D match to TRBD1 (6 bases). The V end lost 2 bases, the J end lost 6 bases, and 13 bases lay between the germline ends. This CDR3 spans 13 amino acids. CDR1 is GTSNPN and CDR2 is SVGIG in the germline V gene (reference sequence). The CDR3 sequence is CAWSPGVGPEAFF. CDR3 DNA sequence: TGTGCCTGGAGTCCAGGGGTAGGGCCTGAAGCTTTCTTT.

CDR3 region: CASSYSGAFYGYTF. CDR3 bases: TGTGCCAGCAGTTACTCGGGGGCCTTCTATGGCTACACCTTC. This chain connects TRBV6-6 to TRBJ1-2; perhaps TRBD1 as D (6 bases). Germline CDR1 MNHNY, CDR2 SVGAGI (reference sequence). Trimming took off 0 bases at V and 4 bases at J, with 9 bases between the two ends. This CDR3 has 14 residues.

With respect to this clone: The sample holds other DNA sequences that translate to the same CDR3. V usage is TRBV27 and J usage is TRBJ2-1; D call uncertain. Trimming cost V 0 bases and J 7 bases, with 7 bases left between them. In germline, CDR1 is MNHEY, CDR2 SMNVEV (reference sequence). The CDR3 runs 13 residues. The CDR3 loop is CASSLSPRNEQFF. The CDR3 nucleotides read TGTGCCAGCAGTTTATCGCCGCGGAATGAGCAGTTCTTC.

The chain uses TRBV4-3 and TRBJ1-2; no definite D call. The CDR3 runs 15 residues. Germline lookup yields CDR1 LGHNA and CDR2 YSLEER. Deletions cut 0 bases from V and 5 bases from J, with 13 bases between. Here the CDR3 reads CASSQDNLENYGYTF. CDR3 coding DNA: TGCGCCAGCAGCCAAGATAATTTAGAAAATTATGGCTACACCTTC.

The CDR3 spells CASSLLAGYYEQYF. CDR3 in DNA: TGCGCCAGCAGCCTACTAGCGGGCTACTACGAGCAGTACTTC. The rearrangement links TRBV4-1 to TRBJ2-7, with 9 bases lining up with TRBD2. J lost 3 bases, V lost 4 bases, and 4 bases had no gene match. Germline CDR1 MGHRA, CDR2 YSYEKL. The CDR3 totals 14 residues.

V gene TRBV12-1 combines with J gene TRBJ2-1; no check of the table's D call, TRBD2, against the DNA was made. TRBV12-1 is labeled a pseudogene. The CDR3 length is 14 residues. Written as DNA, the CDR3 is TGTGCCAGCAGCCTAAGCGGGTACTACAATGAGCAGTTCTTC. Protein product: CASSLSGYYNEQFF.

CDR3 protein: CATGTQGAVAYEQYF. For the CDR3, the DNA is TGTGCCACCGGGACGCAGGGGGCCGTCGCGTACGAGCAGTACTTC. This chain links TRBV11-2 with TRBJ2-7; 8 nucleotides agree with TRBD1. The V gene end was trimmed by 10 bases and the J gene end by 4 bases; junction bases not matched to a gene: 15. The CDR3 runs to 15 residues. The germline V gene encodes CDR1 SGHAT and CDR2 FQNNGV. Filled out from reference TRBV11-2 and TRBJ2-7, the complete variable domain reads EAGVAQSPRYKIIEKRQSVAFWCNPISGHATLYWYQQILGQGPKLLIQFQNNGVVDDSQLPKDRFSAERLKGVDSTLKIQPAKLEDSAVYLCATGTQGAVAYEQYFGPGTRLTVT.

This chain links TRBV25-1 with TRBJ2-7; D is undetermined. V lost 4 bases, J lost 3 bases, and 7 bases lay in between. The CDR3 length is 12 residues. Germline V lookup: CDR1 MGHDK, CDR2 SYGVNS. CDR3 DNA: TGTGCCAGCAGTGTAGGCCTCTACGAGCAGTACTTC. Protein product: CASSVGLYEQYF.

This chain links TRBV28 with TRBJ2-4; D may be TRBD2 (7 bases). CDR3 size: 16 residues. The germline CDR1 and CDR2 sequences are MDHEN and SYDVKM. With 6 bases removed from V and 7 bases from J, the gap between germline ends came to 22 bases. This CDR3 reads CASSSHREGEVNIQYF. The CDR3 nucleotides are TGTGCCAGCAGCTCACACAGGGAGGGCGAAGTGAACATTCAGTACTTC.

The gene calls are TRBV29-1 and TRBJ2-3; D might be TRBD2 (5 bases). The CDR3 runs 15 residues. Trimming removed 1 base at V and 4 bases at J, with 15 bases between. Germline CDR1 and CDR2: SQVTM and ANQGSEA. CDR3: CSVEVEGTVADTQYF. DNA for the CDR3: TGCAGCGTTGAAGTCGAGGGTACTGTGGCAGATACGCAGTATTTT.

This chain connects TRBV6-1 to TRBJ1-3; D not certain. The CDR3 has 14 amino acids. Looked up from germline, CDR1 is MNHNS and CDR2 is SASEGT. V lost 2 bases and J 3 bases, leaving 8 bases between the germline ends. The CDR3 nucleotides are TGTGCCAGCAGTGAATATATTTTTGGAAACACCATATATTTT. This gives the protein CASSEYIFGNTIYF.

The chain employs TRBV2 and TRBJ2-7; 12 nucleotides match TRBD1. V shed 10 bases, J shed 5 bases, and the junction held 6 bases outside the gene matches. Germline assignment: CDR1 SNHLY and CDR2 FYNNEI. The CDR3 length is 13 residues. In DNA, the CDR3 is TGTGCCATCCTGGGGACAGGGGGCCACGAGCAGTACTTC. This encodes CAILGTGGHEQYF. Drawing the rest from reference TRBV2 and TRBJ2-7, the complete variable domain is EPEVTQTPSHQVTQMGQEVILRCVPISNHLYFYWYRQILGQKVEFLVSFYNNEISEKSEIFDDQFSVERPDGSNFTLKIRSTKLEDSAMYFCAILGTGGHEQYFGPGTRLTVT.

The V call is TRBV28, the J call TRBJ2-7; tentatively, D is TRBD1 or TRBD2 (5 bases each). CDR1 and CDR2 from the germline V gene are MDHEN and SYDVKM. This CDR3 region has 15 residues. Trimming shortened V by 3 bases and J by 4 bases, and 16 bases separated the two germline ends. This CDR3 reads CASSFEGPTPYEQYF. The CDR3 nucleotides are TGTGCCAGCAGTTTTGAGGGGCCCACTCCTTACGAGCAGTACTTC.